The 5 T cell receptor beta chains below come from one sample, sequenced in a study of beta chain features in type 1 diabetes. The isolated RNA, all of it, was reverse transcribed, so expressed TCRB transcripts were what got sequenced. The table came from immunoSEQ multiplex PCR; TCRdb's copy has only in-frame clones and leaves some out. The table includes a few hundred thousand clones, about 26% detected once. Material for sequencing was central memory CD4+ T cells from blood. Receptors were obtained from a man aged 30 to 39 in good health.

This chain uses TRBV7-2 with TRBJ2-1; tentatively, D is TRBD2 (5 bases). Germline V gene lookup returns CDR1 SGHTA and CDR2 FQGNSA. The CDR3 covers 11 residues. Between the trimmed V and J ends, which lost 5 bases and 7 bases, there was a span of 6 bases. This CDR3 reads CASSPGNEQFF. Written as DNA, the CDR3 is TGTGCCAGCAGCCCGGGGAATGAGCAGTTCTTC.

This clone has a count of ten or more. This chain uses TRBV23-1 with TRBJ2-5; D not certain. TRBV23-1 is an ORF for which the function is uncertain. This CDR3 has 11 residues. Trimming removed 0 bases at V and 7 bases at J, with 3 bases between. CDR3 loop: CASSQSGTQYF. CDR3 sequence (DNA): TGCGCCAGCAGTCAATCCGGGACCCAGTACTTC.

This chain uses TRBV30 with TRBJ2-1, with 13 bases matching TRBD2. Germline V gene data show CDR1 as GTSNPN and CDR2 as SVGIG (reference sequence). V lost 3 bases, J lost 4 bases, and 9 bases stayed unmatched. The CDR3 is made up of 17 amino acids. CDR3 loop: CAWSPGGTSGAYNEQFF. The CDR3 DNA reads as TGTGCCTGGAGCCCGGGAGGGACTAGCGGGGCGTACAATGAGCAGTTCTTC.

The chain links TRBV30 to TRBJ1-5; 7 bases line up with TRBD1. CDR1 and CDR2 from the germline V gene are GTSNPN and SVGIG (reference sequence). The CDR3 contains 14 residues. Trimming removed 1 base from V and 5 bases from J; junction bases left unmatched: 5. The CDR3 coding sequence is TGTGCCTGGAGTGGTTGGCAGGGGGATCAGCCCCAGCATTTT. Protein: CAWSGWQGDQPQHF.

The V and J genes are TRBV9 and TRBJ2-6; D call uncertain. This CDR3 is 17 amino acids long. Germline loops: CDR1 SGDLS, CDR2 YYNGEE. V was trimmed by 3 bases and J by 1 base, leaving 14 bases between them. The CDR3 sequence is CASSEAPPGSGANVLTF. CDR3 DNA sequence: TGTGCCAGCAGCGAGGCCCCCCCTGGGTCTGGGGCCAACGTCCTGACTTTC.